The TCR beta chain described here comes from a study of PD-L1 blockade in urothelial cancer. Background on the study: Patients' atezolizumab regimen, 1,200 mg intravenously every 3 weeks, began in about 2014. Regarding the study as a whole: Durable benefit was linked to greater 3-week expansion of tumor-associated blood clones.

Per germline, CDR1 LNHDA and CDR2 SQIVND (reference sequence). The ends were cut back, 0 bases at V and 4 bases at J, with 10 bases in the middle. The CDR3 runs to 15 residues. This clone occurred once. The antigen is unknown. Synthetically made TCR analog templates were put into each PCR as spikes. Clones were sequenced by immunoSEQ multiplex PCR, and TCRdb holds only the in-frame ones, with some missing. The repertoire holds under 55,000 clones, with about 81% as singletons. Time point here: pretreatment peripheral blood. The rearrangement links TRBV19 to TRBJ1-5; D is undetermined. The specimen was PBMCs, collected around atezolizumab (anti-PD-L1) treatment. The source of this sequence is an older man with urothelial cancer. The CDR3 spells CASSIDRHLNQPQHF. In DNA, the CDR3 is TGTGCCAGTAGTATAGATCGACACCTGAATCAGCCCCAGCATTTT. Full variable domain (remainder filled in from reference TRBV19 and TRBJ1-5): DGGITQSPKYLFRKEGQNVTLSCEQNLNHDAMYWYRQDPGQGLRLIYYSQIVNDFQKGDIAEGYSVSREKKESFPLTVTSAQKNPTAFYLCASSIDRHLNQPQHFGDGTRLSIL.